Below are 31 T cell receptor beta chains sequenced from a single sample in a study. A single record per CDR3 protein comes from TCRdb applying MiXCR to the 5' RACE reads. The data hold under 5,500 distinct CDR3 sequences, with about 71% observed a single time. The sample taken for sequencing was naive CD4+ T cells sorted from blood. The subset was: naive CD4+ T cells, CD4+CD45RA+CD25-. These TCRs come from a female donor with breast cancer.

The chain has TRBV6-4 and TRBJ1-5; no clear D. Trimming pared 7 bases from V and 4 bases from J, leaving 14 bases between. Germline V gene data show CDR1 as MRHNA and CDR2 as SNTAGT. The CDR3 has 14 residues. DNA for the CDR3: TGTGCCAGCACCAAGACATCTATTAATCAGCCCCAGCATTTT. Protein sequence: CASTKTSINQPQHF.

With regard to this clonotype: Relative to the germline gene, one junction end is altered; a read error may explain this. The chain couples TRBV6-1 to TRBJ1-5; D may be TRBD1 (5 bases). CDR1 and CDR2 (germline): MNHNS, SASEGT. The CDR3 contains 14 residues. The CDR3 loop is CASRQDLSNRPQHF. CDR3 nucleotides: TGTGCCAGCAGACAGGATCTTAGCAATCGGCCCCAGCATTTT.

This rearrangement joins TRBV20-1 to TRBJ2-7; 9 positions match TRBD2. With 4 bases clipped from V and 1 base from J, the junction kept 5 bases outside the gene matches. From germline, CDR1 is DFQATT and CDR2 SNEGSKA (reference sequence). The CDR3 extends over 14 amino acids. In nucleotides, the CDR3 is TGCAGTGCTATAGGCGGGGGGGCATCCTACGAGCAGTACTTC. Translating gives CSAIGGGASYEQYF.

The chain recombines TRBV20-1 with TRBJ2-1; TRBD2 matches 8 bases. V trimming: 1 base; J trimming: 4 bases; junction bases outside the gene matches: 6. CDR1 is DFQATT, CDR2 SNEGSKA, per germline (reference sequence). This CDR3 region has 15 residues. CDR3 residues: CSARVVAGGYNEQFF. The DNA of the CDR3 is TGCAGTGCTAGAGTAGTGGCGGGGGGATACAATGAGCAGTTCTTC.

The chain carries TRBV7-6 and TRBJ1-4; 9 bases match TRBD1. J lost 8 bases, V lost 1 base, and 5 bases had no gene match. Germline CDR1 is SGHVS and CDR2 is FNYEAQ. The CDR3 is 15 residues long. The DNA of the CDR3 is TGTGCCAGCAGCTTAGACAGGGGGCCAAGCGAAAAACTGTTTTTT. Amino acid sequence: CASSLDRGPSEKLFF.

The chain recombines TRBV30 with TRBJ2-7; D may be TRBD1 (6 bases). The CDR3 contains 13 residues. CDR1 GTSNPN and CDR2 SVGIG come from the germline V gene (reference sequence). Between the trimmed V and J ends, which lost 3 bases and 5 bases, there was a span of 14 bases. CDR3 DNA sequence: TGTGCCTGGAGCCTGGGACAAAGGGACGAGCAGTACTTC. Amino acid sequence: CAWSLGQRDEQYF.

There are a few counts of this clonotype. The chain combines TRBV6-5 with TRBJ2-1, with 9 bases that match TRBD2. V was pared by 6 bases and J by 4 bases, with 4 bases of the junction left unmatched. The CDR3 consists of 14 residues. The V gene's germline CDR1 is MNHEY and CDR2 SVGAGI. The CDR3 nucleotides are TGTGCCAGCAGATTAGCGGGGGTTTACAATGAGCAGTTCTTC. Its translation is CASRLAGVYNEQFF.

This rearrangement joins TRBV7-2 to TRBJ2-1, with TRBD2 matching over 14 bases. Germline CDR1 reads SGHTA; CDR2 reads FQGNSA. The junction had 12 bases not matched to a gene; V was cut back by 2 bases and J by 15 bases. This CDR3 contains 16 residues. CDR3 sequence reads: CASSLYAGTSGRFLFF. CDR3 in DNA: TGTGCCAGCAGCTTATATGCCGGGACTAGCGGGAGATTTCTGTTCTTC.

This clonotype was seen a handful of times. The chain recombines TRBV20-1 with TRBJ2-7, with a weak D call TRBD1 (6 bases). Between the trimmed V and J ends, which lost 0 bases and 3 bases, there was a span of 9 bases. Germline V gene data show CDR1 as DFQATT and CDR2 as SNEGSKA (reference sequence). The CDR3 runs 13 residues. DNA for the CDR3: TGCAGTGCTAGAGACAGGGGCTACTACGAGCAGTACTTC. It specifies CSARDRGYYEQYF.

This sequence joins TRBV20-1 and TRBJ2-2, with 8 nucleotides matching TRBD2. CDR1 is DFQATT, CDR2 SNEGSKA, per germline (reference sequence). The CDR3 runs to 14 residues. Losses at the gene ends were 6 bases for V and 4 bases for J; bases not matched to a gene: 7. The CDR3 region is CSAFLSGATGELFF. CDR3 sequence (DNA): TGCAGTGCCTTCCTTAGCGGGGCCACCGGGGAGCTGTTTTTT.

The chain employs TRBV5-1 and TRBJ2-1; D is possibly TRBD1 or TRBD2 (5 bases each). This CDR3 has 13 residues. V lost 4 bases, J lost 6 bases, and 11 bases lay in between. Germline CDR1 reads SGHRS; CDR2 reads YFSETQ. In DNA, the CDR3 is TGCGCCAGCAGCCGGGACCAGCCCAATGAGCAGTTCTTC. Amino acid sequence: CASSRDQPNEQFF.

This chain uses TRBV18 with TRBJ2-1, with a tentative D call TRBD1 (5 bases). Germline V gives CDR1 KGHSH, CDR2 LQKENI. This CDR3 spans 15 amino acids. Trimming took 6 bases from V and 7 from J, leaving 19 bases between them. As DNA, the CDR3 is TGTGCCAGCTCGCTCGGACACGGATTGGGAAATGAGCAGTTCTTC. The encoded protein is CASSLGHGLGNEQFF.

The chain couples TRBV6-1 to TRBJ1-1; no clear D gene. The length of the CDR3 is 13 residues. V was pared by 3 bases and J by 3 bases, with 8 bases between. Germline assignment: CDR1 MNHNS and CDR2 SASEGT. The CDR3 here is CASSDDRDTEAFF. Written as DNA, the CDR3 is TGTGCCAGCAGTGACGATAGGGACACTGAAGCTTTCTTT.

The V gene is TRBV12-3 or TRBV12-4, the J gene TRBJ2-7; the match to TRBD2 covers 10 bases. CDR3 length: 14 residues. V lost 4 bases and J lost 0; bases outside the gene matches: 0. The CDR3 spells CASSSSGSSYEQYF. CDR3 nucleotides: TGTGCCAGCAGTTCTAGCGGGAGCTCCTACGAGCAGTACTTC.

V is TRBV12-3 or TRBV12-4 and J is TRBJ2-1, with TRBD2 as a possible D gene (6 bases). The CDR3 loop spans 15 amino acids. V was pared by 6 bases and J by 1 base, with 13 bases between. CDR3 sequence reads: CASSGGLASYNEQFF. The CDR3 DNA reads as TGTGCCAGCAGCGGGGGTCTAGCATCCTACAATGAGCAGTTCTTC.

The V and J genes are TRBV11-3 and TRBJ2-3; 11 bases agree with TRBD2. The ends lost 5 bases at V and 6 bases at J; junction bases unmatched: 4. Germline V gene lookup returns CDR1 SGHNT and CDR2 YENEEA. CDR3 size: 14 residues. CDR3 nucleotides: TGTGCCAGCAGCCCTGGACTAGCGGGCGATACGCAGTATTTT. It specifies CASSPGLAGDTQYF.

The rearrangement joins TRBV20-1 to TRBJ2-3; 7 nucleotides line up with TRBD2. Germline-derived CDR1 and CDR2 are DFQATT and SNEGSKA (reference sequence). This CDR3 is 15 amino acids long. After removal of 3 bases from V and 1 base from J, the junction contained 7 bases not matched to a gene. The CDR3, as DNA: TGCAGTGCTAGTCGGCGGGAGAGAGGCACAGATACGCAGTATTTT. Translation gives CSASRRERGTDTQYF.

The chain couples TRBV7-2 to TRBJ2-7, with 9 nucleotides matching TRBD2. Per germline, CDR1 SGHTA and CDR2 FQGNSA. CDR3 length: 13 amino acids. With V trimmed by 3 bases and J by 3 bases, 0 bases remained unmatched. The CDR3 spells CASSFSGSYEQYF. CDR3 nucleotides: TGTGCCAGCAGCTTTAGCGGGAGCTACGAGCAGTACTTC.

The chain has TRBV7-8 and TRBJ1-2, with unresolved D. The V end was cut by 0 bases, the J end by 2 bases, with 4 bases between. This CDR3 has 13 residues. Germline V gene data show CDR1 as SGHVS and CDR2 as FQNEAQ. The CDR3 DNA reads as TGTGCCAGCAGCTTAGCTGAGAACTATGGCTACACCTTC. Translation gives CASSLAENYGYTF.

The chain uses TRBV5-1 and TRBJ2-2; D is unresolved. Trimming pared 9 bases from V and 3 bases from J, leaving 15 bases between. This CDR3 is built from 14 residues. Germline lookup yields CDR1 SGHRS and CDR2 YFSETQ. This CDR3 is CATKDLPDTGELFF. For the CDR3, the DNA is TGCGCCACCAAGGACCTCCCGGACACCGGGGAGCTGTTTTTT.

The genes are TRBV10-1 and TRBJ2-5; possibly TRBD2 for D (5 bases). CDR3 size: 16 residues. Germline lookup yields CDR1 WNHNN and CDR2 SYGVQD (reference sequence). V lost 3 bases and J lost 5, with 19 bases in between. CDR3 in amino acids: CASSDVRSGPAETQYF. Written as DNA, the CDR3 is TGCGCCAGCAGTGATGTGAGGAGCGGACCGGCGGAGACCCAGTACTTC.

The rearrangement joins TRBV29-1 to TRBJ2-5; 11 nucleotides agree with TRBD2. The CDR3 contains 15 residues. Per germline, CDR1 SQVTM and CDR2 ANQGSEA. The V gene end was trimmed by 7 bases and the J gene end by 5 bases; junction bases not matched to a gene: 12. The CDR3: CSASMTSGVLETQYF. The DNA for the CDR3 is TGCAGCGCCAGCATGACTAGCGGGGTCTTGGAGACCCAGTACTTC. The variable domain in full, with the rest retrieved from reference TRBV29-1 and TRBJ2-5, is SAVISQKPSRDICQRGTSLTIQCQVDSQVTMMFWYRQQPGQSLTLIATANQGSEATYESGFVIDKFPISRPNLTFSTLTVSNMSPEDSSIYLCSASMTSGVLETQYFGPGTRLLVL.

The rearrangement joins TRBV7-9 to TRBJ2-3, with 7 bases lining up with TRBD1. V lost 5 bases to trimming and J lost 2 bases; unmatched junction nucleotides: 4. The V gene's germline CDR1 is SEHNR and CDR2 FQNEAQ (reference sequence). This CDR3 is 14 amino acids long. CDR3 sequence reads: CASSPGQYTDTQYF. The CDR3, as DNA: TGTGCCAGCAGCCCGGGACAGTACACAGATACGCAGTATTTT.

A remark on this clonotype: At one end, the junction sequence differs from germline, possibly due to a read error. The chain has TRBV7-9 and TRBJ2-7, with unresolved D. The germline CDR1 and CDR2 sequences are SEHNR and FQNEAQ (reference sequence). CDR3 length: 13 residues. For the CDR3, the DNA is TGCGCCAGCAGCCCAGGTGCTGTTTACGAGCAGTACTTC. It specifies CASSPGAVYEQYF. Looking up the rest from reference TRBV7-9 and TRBJ2-7 gives the full variable domain: DTGVSQNPRHKITKRGQNVTFRCDPISEHNRLYWYRQTLGQGPEFLTYFQNEAQLEKSRLLSDRFSAERPKGSFSTLEIQRTEQGDSAMYLCASSPGAVYEQYFGPGTRLTVT.

The chain has TRBV7-8 and TRBJ1-2; 8 nucleotides line up with TRBD1. V shed 5 bases, J shed 2 bases, and the junction held 4 bases outside the gene matches. The length of the CDR3 is 14 residues. Germline V gives CDR1 SGHVS, CDR2 FQNEAQ. The CDR3 loop reads CASSARTGNYGYTF. The CDR3 DNA sequence: TGTGCCAGCAGCGCCCGGACAGGGAACTATGGCTACACCTTC.

This sequence joins TRBV6-1 and TRBJ1-2, with D maybe TRBD1 (5 bases). Germline CDR1 is MNHNS and CDR2 is SASEGT. The CDR3 extends over 12 amino acids. Trimming took off 7 bases at V and 3 bases at J, with 9 bases between the two ends. The CDR3 sequence is CASTRGYYGYTF. CDR3 nucleotide sequence: TGTGCCAGCACCCGGGGCTACTATGGCTACACCTTC.

This clonotype was detected a few times. The J gene is TRBJ2-5, the V gene TRBV7-6; D is unclear. V was shortened by 5 bases and J by 2 bases, with 9 bases between the two germline ends. This CDR3 has 13 residues. Germline CDR1 is SGHVS and CDR2 is FNYEAQ. CDR3 in amino acids: CASSQVSQETQYF. CDR3 nucleotide sequence: TGTGCCAGCAGCCAGGTATCACAAGAGACCCAGTACTTC.

This sequence joins TRBV20-1 and TRBJ2-7, with 7 bases fitting TRBD1. The CDR3 is made up of 12 amino acids. The V and J ends lost 6 bases and 1 base, in that order; junction bases with no gene match: 3. Looked up from germline, CDR1 is DFQATT and CDR2 is SNEGSKA (reference sequence). The CDR3 DNA sequence: TGCAGTGCCACGGGACAGTCCTACGAGCAGTACTTC. This translates into CSATGQSYEQYF.

The chain couples TRBV5-1 to TRBJ2-7; the match to TRBD2 covers 9 bases. V shed 2 bases and J 6 bases; nucleotides not matched to a gene: 12. The germline V gene has CDR1 SGHRS and CDR2 YFSETQ. The length of the CDR3 is 16 residues. The CDR3 bases are TGCGCCAGCAGCTTCATTCCCGGACTAGCGTCGGGCGAGCAGTACTTC. It codes for CASSFIPGLASGEQYF.

The chain joins TRBV30 to TRBJ2-3, with 8 bases that match TRBD2. CDR3 size: 14 residues. The germline V gene encodes CDR1 GTSNPN and CDR2 SVGIG (reference sequence). The V gene end was trimmed by 3 bases and the J gene end by 3 bases; junction bases not matched to a gene: 5. This CDR3 is CAWRAGGRTDTQYF. The DNA for the CDR3 is TGTGCCTGGAGGGCGGGAGGCCGGACAGATACGCAGTATTTT.

This chain uses TRBV7-6 with TRBJ1-1, with 7 bases identical to TRBD1. The CDR3 loop spans 14 amino acids. The V and J ends lost 4 bases and 3 bases, in that order; junction bases with no gene match: 5. Germline V gene sequence: CDR1 SGHVS, CDR2 FNYEAQ. CDR3 sequence: CASSSGDRDTEAFF. The CDR3 DNA reads as TGTGCCAGCAGCTCCGGCGACAGGGACACTGAAGCTTTCTTT.